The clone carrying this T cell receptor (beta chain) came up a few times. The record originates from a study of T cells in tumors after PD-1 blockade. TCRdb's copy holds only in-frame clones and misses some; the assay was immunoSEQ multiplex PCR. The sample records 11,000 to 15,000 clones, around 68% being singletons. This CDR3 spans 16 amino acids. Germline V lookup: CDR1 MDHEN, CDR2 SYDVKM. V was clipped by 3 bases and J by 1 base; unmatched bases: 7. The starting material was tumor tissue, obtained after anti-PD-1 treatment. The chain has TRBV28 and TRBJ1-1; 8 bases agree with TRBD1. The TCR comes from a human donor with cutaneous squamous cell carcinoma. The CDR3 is CASSFAQGAPNTEAFF. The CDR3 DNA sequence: TGTGCCAGCAGTTTCGCCCAGGGGGCTCCGAACACTGAAGCTTTCTTT.